The entry below describes one T cell receptor beta chain. The sample comes from a study of blood T cell repertoires in COVID-19. TCRdb's copy holds only in-frame clones and misses some; the assay was immunoSEQ multiplex PCR. The profile shows some 20,000 clones, roughly 81% of them singletons. From germline, CDR1 is MNHEY and CDR2 SMNVEV (reference sequence). The CDR3 consists of 16 residues. V was clipped by 6 bases and J by 4 bases; unmatched bases: 12. This chain links TRBV27 with TRBJ2-5; 9 bases are shared with TRBD2. Sample: peripheral blood. The receptor was derived from a man aged 60 to 75 with acute or convalescent COVID-19. This chain's CDR3 is CASSPKGRGGGETQYF. CDR3 nucleotides: TGTGCCAGCAGCCCAAAGGGGCGGGGGGGCGGAGAGACCCAGTACTTC.